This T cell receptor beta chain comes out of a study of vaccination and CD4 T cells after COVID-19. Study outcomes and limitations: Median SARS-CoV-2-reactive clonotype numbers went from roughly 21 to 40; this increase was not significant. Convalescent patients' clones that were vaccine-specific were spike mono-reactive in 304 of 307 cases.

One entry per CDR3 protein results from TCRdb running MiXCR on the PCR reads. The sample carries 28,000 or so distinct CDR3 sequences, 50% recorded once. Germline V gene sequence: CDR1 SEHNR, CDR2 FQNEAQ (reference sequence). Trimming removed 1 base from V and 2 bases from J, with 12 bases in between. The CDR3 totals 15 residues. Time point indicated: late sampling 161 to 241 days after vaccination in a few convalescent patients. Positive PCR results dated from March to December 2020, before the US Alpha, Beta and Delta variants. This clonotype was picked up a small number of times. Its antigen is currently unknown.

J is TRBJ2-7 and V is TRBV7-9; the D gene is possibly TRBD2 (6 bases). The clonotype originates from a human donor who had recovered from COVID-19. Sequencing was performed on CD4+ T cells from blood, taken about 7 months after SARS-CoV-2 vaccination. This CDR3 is CASSLDGGAAYEQYF. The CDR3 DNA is TGTGCCAGCAGCTTAGACGGGGGAGCAGCCTACGAGCAGTACTTC.